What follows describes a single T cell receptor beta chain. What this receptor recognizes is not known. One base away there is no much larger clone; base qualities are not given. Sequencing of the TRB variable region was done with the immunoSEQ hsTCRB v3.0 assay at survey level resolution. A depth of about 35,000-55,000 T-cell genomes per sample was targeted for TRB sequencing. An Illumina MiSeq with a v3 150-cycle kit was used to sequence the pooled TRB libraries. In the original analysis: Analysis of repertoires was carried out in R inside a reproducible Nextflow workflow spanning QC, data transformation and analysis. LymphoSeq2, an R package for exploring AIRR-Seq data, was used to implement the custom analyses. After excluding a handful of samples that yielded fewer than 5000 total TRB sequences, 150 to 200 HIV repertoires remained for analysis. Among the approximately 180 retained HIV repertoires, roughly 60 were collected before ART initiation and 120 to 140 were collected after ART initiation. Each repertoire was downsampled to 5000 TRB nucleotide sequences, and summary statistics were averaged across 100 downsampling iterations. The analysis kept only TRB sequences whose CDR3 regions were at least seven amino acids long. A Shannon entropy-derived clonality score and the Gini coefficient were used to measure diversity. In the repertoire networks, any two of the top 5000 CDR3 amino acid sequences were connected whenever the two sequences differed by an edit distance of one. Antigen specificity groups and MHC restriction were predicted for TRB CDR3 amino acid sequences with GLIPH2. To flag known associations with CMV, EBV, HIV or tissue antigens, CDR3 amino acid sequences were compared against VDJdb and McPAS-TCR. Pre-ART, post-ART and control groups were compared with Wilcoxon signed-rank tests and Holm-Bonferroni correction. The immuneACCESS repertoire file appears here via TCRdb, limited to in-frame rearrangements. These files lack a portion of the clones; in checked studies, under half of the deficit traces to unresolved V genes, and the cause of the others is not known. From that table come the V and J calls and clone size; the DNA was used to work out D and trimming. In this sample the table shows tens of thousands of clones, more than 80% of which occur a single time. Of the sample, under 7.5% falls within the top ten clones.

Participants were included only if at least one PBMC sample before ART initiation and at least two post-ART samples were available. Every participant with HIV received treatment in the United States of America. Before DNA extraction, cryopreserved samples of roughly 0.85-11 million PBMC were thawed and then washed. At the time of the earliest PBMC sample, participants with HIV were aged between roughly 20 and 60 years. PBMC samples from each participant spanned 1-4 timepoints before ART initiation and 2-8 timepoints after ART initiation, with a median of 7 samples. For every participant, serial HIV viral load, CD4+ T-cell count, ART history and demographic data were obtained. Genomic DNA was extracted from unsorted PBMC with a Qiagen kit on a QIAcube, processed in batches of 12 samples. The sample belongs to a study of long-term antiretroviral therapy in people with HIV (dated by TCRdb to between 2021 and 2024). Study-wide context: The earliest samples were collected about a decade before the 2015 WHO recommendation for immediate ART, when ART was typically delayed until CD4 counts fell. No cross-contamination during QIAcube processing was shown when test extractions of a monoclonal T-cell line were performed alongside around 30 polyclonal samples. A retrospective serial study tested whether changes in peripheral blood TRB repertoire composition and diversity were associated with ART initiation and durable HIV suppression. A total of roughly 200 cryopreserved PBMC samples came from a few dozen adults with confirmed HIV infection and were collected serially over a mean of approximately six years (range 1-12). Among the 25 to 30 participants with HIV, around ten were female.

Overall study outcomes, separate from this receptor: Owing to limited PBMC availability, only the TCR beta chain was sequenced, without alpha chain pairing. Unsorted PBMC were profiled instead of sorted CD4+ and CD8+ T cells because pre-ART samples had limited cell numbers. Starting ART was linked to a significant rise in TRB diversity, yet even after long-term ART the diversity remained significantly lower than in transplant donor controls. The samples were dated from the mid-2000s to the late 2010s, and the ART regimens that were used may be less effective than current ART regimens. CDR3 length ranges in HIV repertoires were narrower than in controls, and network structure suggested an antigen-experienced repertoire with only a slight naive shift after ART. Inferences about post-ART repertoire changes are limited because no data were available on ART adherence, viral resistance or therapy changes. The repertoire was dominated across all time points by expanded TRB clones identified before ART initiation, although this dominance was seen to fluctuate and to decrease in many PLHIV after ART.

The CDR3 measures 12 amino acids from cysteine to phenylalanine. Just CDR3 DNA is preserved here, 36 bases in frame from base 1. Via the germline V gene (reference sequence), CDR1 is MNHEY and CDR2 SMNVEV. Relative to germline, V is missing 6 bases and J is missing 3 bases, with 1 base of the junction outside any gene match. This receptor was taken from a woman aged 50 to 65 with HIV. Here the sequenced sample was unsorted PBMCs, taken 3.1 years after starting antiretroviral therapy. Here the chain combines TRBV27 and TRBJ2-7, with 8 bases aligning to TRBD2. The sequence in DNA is TGTGCCAGCAGGGGACTAGACTACGAGCAGTACTTC. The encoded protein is CASRGLDYEQYF.